This TCR beta chain emerged from a study of T cells in Graves' hyperthyroidism and ophthalmopathy. Overall study: Peripheral blood was drawn at first diagnosis, prior to all treatment.

Study-level findings and limits: In simple terms, a model built on 13 V-J features told ophthalmopathy apart from stable hyperthyroidism.

The table lists this clonotype with a few counts. Its antigen is not known. Each person with ophthalmopathy scored at least 3 on the Clinical Activity Score, reached NOSPECS grade 4 or higher, and had been ill under 3 months. More than 9.5 ml fresh peripheral blood yielded the PBMCs. This CDR3 is built from 15 residues. Germline V gene sequence: CDR1 MNHEY, CDR2 SMNVEV (reference sequence). V lost 5 bases to trimming and J lost 2 bases, with 13 bases between them. Amplified TCR beta CDR3 regions came from RNA transcripts. A first-round RT-PCR of the TCR CDR3 used the HTBI primer set. Via MiXCR, TCRdb re-called the multiplex PCR reads, giving one row per CDR3 protein. The sample has around 390,000 distinct CDR3 sequences; roughly 14% are singletons.

The sequenced material came from blood. V is TRBV27 and J is TRBJ1-3; maybe TRBD1 (6 bases). The clonotype originates from a woman younger than 45 with Graves' ophthalmopathy. CDR3 sequence reads: CASSAQGLAGNTIYF. The DNA for the CDR3 is TGTGCCAGCAGTGCCCAGGGGCTTGCTGGAAACACCATATATTTT.